The present T cell receptor (beta chain) was sequenced within a study of T-cell reconstitution after alpha-beta-depleted transplantation in children. Study outcomes and limitations: About two months after transplant, alpha-beta T cells reportedly came from several hundred expanded graft clones. Hyperexpanded clones declined; after one year, newly produced T cells mostly supplied diversity. There were some patients whose high TCRbeta diversity at day 60 came from surviving recipient T cells and thymic progenitors.

On this clonotype: The antigen remains unidentified.

Unique molecular identifiers were used in preparing the TCRbeta library. A single record per CDR3 protein comes from TCRdb applying MiXCR to the PCR reads. The table lists 540,000 or so distinct CDR3 sequences, more than 20% of them singletons, with 11% to 15% in the top ten. V gave up 4 bases and J gave up 2 bases, with 15 bases separating them. CDR3 size: 15 residues. Germline V CDR1 and CDR2: LGHNA, YSLEER. The receptor was isolated from a boy younger than two who had a stem cell transplant for acute myeloid leukemia, so the T cells may come from the graft donor. This specimen was PBMCs, mostly from graft donor cells, taken 360 days after TCRalphabeta/CD19-depleted stem cell transplant. The chain is built from TRBV4-3 and TRBJ2-7; D is uncertain. The CDR3 region has the DNA TGCGCCAGCAGCCCACGTAATGGACGGGCCTACGAGCAGTACTTC. It codes for CASSPRNGRAYEQYF.